This TCR beta chain was found in a study of blood T cell repertoires in COVID-19. Sequencing used immunoSEQ multiplex PCR; TCRdb keeps in-frame clones, though not all of them. The table includes fewer than 90,000 clones, roughly nine tenths detected once. The CDR3 runs 13 residues. V was clipped by 4 bases and J by 0 bases, with 3 bases between them. Germline V gives CDR1 MGHDK, CDR2 SYGVNS. V gene TRBV25-1 combines with J gene TRBJ2-2; D is ambiguous. The material sequenced was peripheral blood. This receptor was identified in a man of 80 years or more in a cohort sampled during active COVID-19. The DNA for the CDR3 is TGTGCCAGCAGTGTCGCGAACACCGGGGAGCTGTTTTTT. It is translated as CASSVANTGELFF.